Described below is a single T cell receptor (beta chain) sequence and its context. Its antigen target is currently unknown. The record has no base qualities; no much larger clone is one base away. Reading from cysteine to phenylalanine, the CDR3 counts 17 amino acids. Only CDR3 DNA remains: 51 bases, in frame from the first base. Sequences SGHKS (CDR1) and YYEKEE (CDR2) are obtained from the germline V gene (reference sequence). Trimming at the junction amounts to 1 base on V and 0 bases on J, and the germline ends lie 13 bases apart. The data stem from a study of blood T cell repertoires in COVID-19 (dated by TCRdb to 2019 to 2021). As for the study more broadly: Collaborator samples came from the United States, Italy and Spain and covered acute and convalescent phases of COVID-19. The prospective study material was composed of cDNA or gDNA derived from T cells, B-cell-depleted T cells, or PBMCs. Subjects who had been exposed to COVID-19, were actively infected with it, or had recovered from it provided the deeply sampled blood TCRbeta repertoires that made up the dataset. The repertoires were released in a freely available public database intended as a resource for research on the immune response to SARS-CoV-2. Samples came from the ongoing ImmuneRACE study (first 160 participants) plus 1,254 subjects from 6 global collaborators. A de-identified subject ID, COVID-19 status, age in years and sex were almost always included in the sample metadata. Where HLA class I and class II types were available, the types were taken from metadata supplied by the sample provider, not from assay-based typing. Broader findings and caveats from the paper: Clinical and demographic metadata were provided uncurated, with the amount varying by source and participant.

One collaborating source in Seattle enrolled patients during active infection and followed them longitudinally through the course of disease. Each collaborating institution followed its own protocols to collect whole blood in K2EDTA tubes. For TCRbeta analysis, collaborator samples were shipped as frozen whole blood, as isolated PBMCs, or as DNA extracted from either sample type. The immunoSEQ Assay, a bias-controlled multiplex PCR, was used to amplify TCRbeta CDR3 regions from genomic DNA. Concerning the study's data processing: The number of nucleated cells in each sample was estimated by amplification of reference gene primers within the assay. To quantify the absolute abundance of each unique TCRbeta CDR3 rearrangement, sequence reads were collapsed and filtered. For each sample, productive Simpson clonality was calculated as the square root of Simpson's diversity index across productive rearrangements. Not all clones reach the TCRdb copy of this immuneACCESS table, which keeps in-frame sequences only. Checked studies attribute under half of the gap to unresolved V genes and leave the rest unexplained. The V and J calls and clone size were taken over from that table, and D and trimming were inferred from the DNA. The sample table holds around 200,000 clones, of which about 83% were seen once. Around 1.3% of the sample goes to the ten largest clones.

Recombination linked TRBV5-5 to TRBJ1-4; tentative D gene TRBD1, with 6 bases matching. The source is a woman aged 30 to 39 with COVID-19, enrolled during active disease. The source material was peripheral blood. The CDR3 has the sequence CASSLITGFATNEKLFF. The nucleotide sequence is TGTGCCAGCAGCTTGATTACAGGGTTTGCAACTAATGAAAAACTGTTTTTT.